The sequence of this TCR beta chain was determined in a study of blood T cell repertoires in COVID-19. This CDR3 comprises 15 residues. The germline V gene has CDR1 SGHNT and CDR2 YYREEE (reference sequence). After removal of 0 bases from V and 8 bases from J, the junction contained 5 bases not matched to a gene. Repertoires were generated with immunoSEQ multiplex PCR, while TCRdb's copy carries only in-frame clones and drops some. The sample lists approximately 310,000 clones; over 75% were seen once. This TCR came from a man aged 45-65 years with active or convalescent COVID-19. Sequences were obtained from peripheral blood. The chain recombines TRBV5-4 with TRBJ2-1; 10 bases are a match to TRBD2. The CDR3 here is CASSLAERGGDEQFF. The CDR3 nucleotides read TGTGCCAGCAGCTTGGCGGAGCGGGGGGGGGATGAGCAGTTCTTC.